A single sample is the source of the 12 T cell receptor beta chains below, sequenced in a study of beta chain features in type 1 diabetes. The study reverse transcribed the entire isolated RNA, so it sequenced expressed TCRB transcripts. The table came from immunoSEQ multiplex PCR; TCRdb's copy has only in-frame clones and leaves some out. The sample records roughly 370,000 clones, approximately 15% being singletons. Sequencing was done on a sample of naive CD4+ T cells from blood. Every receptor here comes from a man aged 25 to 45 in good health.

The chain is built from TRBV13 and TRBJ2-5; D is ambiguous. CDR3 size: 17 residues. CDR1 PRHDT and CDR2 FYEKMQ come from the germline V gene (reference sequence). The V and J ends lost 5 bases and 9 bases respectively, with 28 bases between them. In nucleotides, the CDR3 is TGTGCCAGCAGCCCTTCCTCAGGCCCCAGACGTGGTGGGGCCCAGTACTTC. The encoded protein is CASSPSSGPRRGGAQYF. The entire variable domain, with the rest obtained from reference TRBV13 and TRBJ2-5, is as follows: AAGVIQSPRHLIKEKRETATLKCYPIPRHDTVYWYQQGPGQDPQFLISFYEKMQSDKGSIPDRFSAQQFSDYHSELNMSSLELGDSALYFCASSPSSGPRRGGAQYFGPGTRLLVL.

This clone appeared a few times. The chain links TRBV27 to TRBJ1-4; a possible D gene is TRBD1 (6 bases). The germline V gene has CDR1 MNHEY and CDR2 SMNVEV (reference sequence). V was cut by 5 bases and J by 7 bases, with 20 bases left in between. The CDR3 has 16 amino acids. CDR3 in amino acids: CASSPQRWGAFEKLFF. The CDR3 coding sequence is TGTGCCAGCAGTCCACAGAGGTGGGGGGCGTTTGAAAAACTGTTTTTT.

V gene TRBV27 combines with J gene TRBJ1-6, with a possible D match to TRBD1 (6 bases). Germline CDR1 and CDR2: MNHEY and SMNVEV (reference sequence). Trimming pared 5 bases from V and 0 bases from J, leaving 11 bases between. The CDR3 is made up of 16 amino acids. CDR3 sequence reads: CASSAQGISYNSPLHF. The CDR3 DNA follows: TGTGCCAGCAGTGCACAGGGAATCTCCTATAATTCACCCCTCCACTTT.

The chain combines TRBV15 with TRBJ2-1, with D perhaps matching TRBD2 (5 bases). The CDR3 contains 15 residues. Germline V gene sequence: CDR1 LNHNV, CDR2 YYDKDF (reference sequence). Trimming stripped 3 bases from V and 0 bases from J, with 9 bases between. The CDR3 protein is CATSRDLSSYNEQFF. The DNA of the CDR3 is TGTGCCACCAGCAGGGACTTAAGCTCCTACAATGAGCAGTTCTTC.

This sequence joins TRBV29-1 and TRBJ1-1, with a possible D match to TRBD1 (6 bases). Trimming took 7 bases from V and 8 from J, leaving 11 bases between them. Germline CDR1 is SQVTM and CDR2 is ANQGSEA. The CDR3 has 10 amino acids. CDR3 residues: CSGGHQEAFF. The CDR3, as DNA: TGCAGCGGGGGACATCAGGAAGCTTTCTTT.

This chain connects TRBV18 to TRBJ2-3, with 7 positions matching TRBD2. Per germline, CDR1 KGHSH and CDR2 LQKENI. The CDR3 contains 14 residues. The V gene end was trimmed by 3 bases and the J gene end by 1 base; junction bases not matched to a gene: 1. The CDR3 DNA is TGTGCCAGCTCACCGGCGGGGGGCACAGATACGCAGTATTTT. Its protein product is CASSPAGGTDTQYF.

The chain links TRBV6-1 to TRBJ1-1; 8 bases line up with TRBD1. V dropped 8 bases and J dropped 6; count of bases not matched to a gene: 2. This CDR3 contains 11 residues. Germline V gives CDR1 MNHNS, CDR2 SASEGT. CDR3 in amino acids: CASGQGAEAFF. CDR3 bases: TGTGCCAGCGGACAGGGAGCTGAAGCTTTCTTT.

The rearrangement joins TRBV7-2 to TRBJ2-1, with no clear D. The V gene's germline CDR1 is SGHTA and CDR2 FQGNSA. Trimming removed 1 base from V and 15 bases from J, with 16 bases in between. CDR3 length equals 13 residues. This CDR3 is CASSLVLGFSLFF. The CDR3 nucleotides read TGTGCCAGCAGCTTAGTACTGGGGTTCAGCCTGTTCTTC.

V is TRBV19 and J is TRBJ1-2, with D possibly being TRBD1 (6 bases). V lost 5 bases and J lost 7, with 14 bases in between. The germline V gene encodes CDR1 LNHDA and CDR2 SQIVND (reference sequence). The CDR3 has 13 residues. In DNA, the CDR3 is TGTGCCAGTAGTGATGCAGGGGTGCGTGGCTACACCTTC. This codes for CASSDAGVRGYTF.

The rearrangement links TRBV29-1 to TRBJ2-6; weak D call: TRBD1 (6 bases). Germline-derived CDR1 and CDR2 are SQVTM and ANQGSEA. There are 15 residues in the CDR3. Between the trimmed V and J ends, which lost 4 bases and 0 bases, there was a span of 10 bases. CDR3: CSVVGADSGANVLTF. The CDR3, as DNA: TGCAGCGTTGTGGGGGCTGACTCTGGGGCCAACGTCCTGACTTTC.

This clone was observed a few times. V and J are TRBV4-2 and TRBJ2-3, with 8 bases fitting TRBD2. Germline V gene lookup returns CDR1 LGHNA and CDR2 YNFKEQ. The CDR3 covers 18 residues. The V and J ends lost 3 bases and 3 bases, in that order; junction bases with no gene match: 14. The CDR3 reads CASSHGLRPREGTDTQYF. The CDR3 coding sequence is TGTGCCAGCAGCCACGGTCTGAGACCACGGGAGGGAACAGATACGCAGTATTTT.

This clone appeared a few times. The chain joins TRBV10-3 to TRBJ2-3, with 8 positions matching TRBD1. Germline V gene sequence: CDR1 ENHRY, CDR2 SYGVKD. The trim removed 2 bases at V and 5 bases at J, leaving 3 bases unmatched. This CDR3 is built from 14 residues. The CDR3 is CAISEQGAGDTQYF. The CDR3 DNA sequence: TGTGCCATCAGTGAGCAGGGGGCGGGAGATACGCAGTATTTT.